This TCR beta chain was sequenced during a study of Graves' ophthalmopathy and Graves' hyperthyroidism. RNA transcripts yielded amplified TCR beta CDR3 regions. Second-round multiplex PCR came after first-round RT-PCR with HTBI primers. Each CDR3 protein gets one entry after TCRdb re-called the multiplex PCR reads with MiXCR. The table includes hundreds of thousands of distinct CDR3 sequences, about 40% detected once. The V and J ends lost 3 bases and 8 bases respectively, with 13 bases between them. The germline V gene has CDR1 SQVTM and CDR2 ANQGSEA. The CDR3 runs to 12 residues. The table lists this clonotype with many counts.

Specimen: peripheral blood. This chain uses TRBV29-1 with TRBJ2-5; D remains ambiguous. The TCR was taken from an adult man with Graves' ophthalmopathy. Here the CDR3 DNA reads TGCAGCGTTGAGTCCACCGGGTACACCCAGTACTTC. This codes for CSVESTGYTQYF.